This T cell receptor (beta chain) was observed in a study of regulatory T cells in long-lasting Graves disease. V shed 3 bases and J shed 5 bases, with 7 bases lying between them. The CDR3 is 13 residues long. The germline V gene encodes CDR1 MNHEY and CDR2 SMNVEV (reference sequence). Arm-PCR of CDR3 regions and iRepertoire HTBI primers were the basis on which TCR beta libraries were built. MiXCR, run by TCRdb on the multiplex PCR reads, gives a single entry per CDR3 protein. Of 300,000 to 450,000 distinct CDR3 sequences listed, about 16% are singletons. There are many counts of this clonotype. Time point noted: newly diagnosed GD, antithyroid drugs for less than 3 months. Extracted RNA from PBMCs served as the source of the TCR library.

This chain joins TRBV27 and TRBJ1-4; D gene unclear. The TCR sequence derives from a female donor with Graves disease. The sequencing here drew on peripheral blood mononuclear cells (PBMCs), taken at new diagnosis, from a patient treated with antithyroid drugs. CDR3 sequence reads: CASSLWRNEKLFF. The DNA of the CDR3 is TGTGCCAGCAGTTTGTGGCGGAATGAAAAACTGTTTTTT.